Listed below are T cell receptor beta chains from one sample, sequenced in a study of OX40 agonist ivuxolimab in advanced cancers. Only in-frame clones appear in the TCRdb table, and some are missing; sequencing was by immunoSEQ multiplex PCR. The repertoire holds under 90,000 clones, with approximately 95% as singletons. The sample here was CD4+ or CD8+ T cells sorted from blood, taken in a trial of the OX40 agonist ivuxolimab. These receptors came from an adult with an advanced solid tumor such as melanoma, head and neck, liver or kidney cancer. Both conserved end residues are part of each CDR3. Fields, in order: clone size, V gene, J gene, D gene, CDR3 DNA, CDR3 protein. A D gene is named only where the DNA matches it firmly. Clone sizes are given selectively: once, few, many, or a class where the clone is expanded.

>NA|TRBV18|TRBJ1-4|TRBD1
TGTGCCAGCAACGGCCCGGGACAGGGGAGTGAAAAACTGTTTTTT
CASNGPGQGSEKLFF
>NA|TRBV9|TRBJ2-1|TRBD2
TGTGCCAGCAGCTACCCGGGGGGGCCCTACAATGAGCAGTTCTTC
CASSYPGGPYNEQFF
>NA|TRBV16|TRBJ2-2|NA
TGTGCCAGCAGCCTAGACGGGAGAGGCACCGGGGAGCTGTTTTTT
CASSLDGRGTGELFF
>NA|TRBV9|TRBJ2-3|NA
TGTGCCAGCAGCGTAGTGGGGCAGGGAGCAGATACGCAGTATTTT
CASSVVGQGADTQYF
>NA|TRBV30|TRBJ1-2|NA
TGTGCCTGGAGTGTATCCCGCATTAACTATGGCTACACCTTC
CAWSVSRINYGYTF
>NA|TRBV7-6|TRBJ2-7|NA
TGTGCCAGCAGCTTAGGAGGACCGGACGAGCAGTACTTC
CASSLGGPDEQYF
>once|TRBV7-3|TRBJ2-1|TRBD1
TGTGCCAGCAGCCCCGGGACAGGGGGATACAATGAGCAGTTCTTC
CASSPGTGGYNEQFF
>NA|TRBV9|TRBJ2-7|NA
TGTGCCAGCAGCGTAGACGTAGGGACCTTCTACGAGCAGTACTTC
CASSVDVGTFYEQYF
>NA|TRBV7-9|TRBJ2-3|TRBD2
TGTGCCAGCATATTAGCGGGGGGTACTACAGATACGCAGTATTTT
CASILAGGTTDTQYF
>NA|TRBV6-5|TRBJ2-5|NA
TGTGCCAGCAGTTACGGGGGACAAGAGACCCAGTACTTC
CASSYGGQETQYF
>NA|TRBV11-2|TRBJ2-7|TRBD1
TGTGCCAGCAGCTTAGTAGGGACAGGGCGCTACGAGCAGTACTTC
CASSLVGTGRYEQYF
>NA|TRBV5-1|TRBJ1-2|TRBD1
TGCGCCAGCAGCGGGTTGACAGGGGGAGATGGCTACACCTTC
CASSGLTGGDGYTF
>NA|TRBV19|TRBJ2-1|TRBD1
TGTGCCAGTAGTACCGGACAGGGGAACTACAATGAGCAGTTCTTC
CASSTGQGNYNEQFF
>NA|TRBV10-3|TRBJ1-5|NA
TGTGCCATCAGTGACAGGGATTCTCAGCCCCAGCATTTT
CAISDRDSQPQHF
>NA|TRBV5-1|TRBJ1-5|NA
TGCGCCAGCAGCTTGGACGGTAGTCAGCCCCAGCATTTT
CASSLDGSQPQHF
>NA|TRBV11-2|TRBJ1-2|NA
TGTGCCAGCAGCTTAGAGGGGTATTATGGCTACACCTTC
CASSLEGYYGYTF
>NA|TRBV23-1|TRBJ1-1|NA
TGCGCCAGCAGTCATCGGAACGGAGCTTTCTTT
CASSHRNGAFF
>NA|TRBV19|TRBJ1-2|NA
TGTGCCAGTAGTTTCCGGGACTTAAGGCTTAACTATGGCTACACCTTC
CASSFRDLRLNYGYTF
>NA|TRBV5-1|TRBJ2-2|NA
TGCGCCAGCAGCTGGACAGCGAACACCGGGGAGCTGTTTTTT
CASSWTANTGELFF
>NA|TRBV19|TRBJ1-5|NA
TGTGCCAGTAGTATATTTCTGGGGGCAGGGAACAATCAGCCCCAGCATTTT
CASSIFLGAGNNQPQHF
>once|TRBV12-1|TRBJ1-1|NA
TGTGCCAGCAGCATATCCGGGACACCAAACACTGAAGCTTTCTTT
CASSISGTPNTEAFF
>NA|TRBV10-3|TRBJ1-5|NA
TGTGCCATCAGTGAGTCGTGGGTTCAGCCCCAGCATTTT
CAISESWVQPQHF
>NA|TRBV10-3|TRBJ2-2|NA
TGTGCCACTGGGTCTTCGGAGGGCGGGGAGCTGTTTTTT
CATGSSEGGELFF
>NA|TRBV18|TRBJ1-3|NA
TGTGCCAGCTCACTGAGCCCACGGGGAGGCTCTGGAAACACCATATATTTT
CASSLSPRGGSGNTIYF
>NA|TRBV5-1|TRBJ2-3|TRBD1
TGCGCCAGCATTCGGGACAGAAGTACAGATACGCAGTATTTT
CASIRDRSTDTQYF
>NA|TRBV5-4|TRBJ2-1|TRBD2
TGTGCCAGCGGGACTAGCGGGAGATTCGATGAGCAGTTCTTC
CASGTSGRFDEQFF
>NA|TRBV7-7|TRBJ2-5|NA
TGTGCCAGCAGCGCTGGACCGGAAGAGACCCAGTACTTC
CASSAGPEETQYF
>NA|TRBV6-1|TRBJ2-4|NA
TGTGCCAGCAGTGAACGGACGGACATTCAGTACTTC
CASSERTDIQYF
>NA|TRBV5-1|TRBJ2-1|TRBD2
TGCGCCAGCAGCTTTAGCGGGAGCTCCTACAATGAGCAGTTCTTC
CASSFSGSSYNEQFF
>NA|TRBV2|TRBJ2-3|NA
TGTGCCAGCAAACAGCCCGGTGCAGATACGCAGTATTTT
CASKQPGADTQYF
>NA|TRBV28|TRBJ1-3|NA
TGTGCCAGCAGTTTCAGTGGGGCCGGGGGAAACACCATATATTTT
CASSFSGAGGNTIYF
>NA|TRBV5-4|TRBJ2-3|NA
TGTGCCAGCAGCTTTCTCCCCGACACAGATACGCAGTATTTT
CASSFLPDTDTQYF
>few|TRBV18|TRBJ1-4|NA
TGTGCCAGCTCACCACTGTCCGACGAAAAACTGTTTTTT
CASSPLSDEKLFF
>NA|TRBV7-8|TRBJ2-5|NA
TGTGCCAGCAGCTTACTGGGCTTCCGAGAGACCCAGTACTTC
CASSLLGFRETQYF
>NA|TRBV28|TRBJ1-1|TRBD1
TGTGCCAGCAGAACGGGACAGGGAAACGCTTTCTTT
CASRTGQGNAFF
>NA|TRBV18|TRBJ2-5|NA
TGTGCCAGCTCACCGAACGAAGAGACCCAGTACTTC
CASSPNEETQYF
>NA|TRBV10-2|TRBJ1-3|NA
TGCGCCAGCAGACTGGGGCAGGGGAGAGACACCATATATTTT
CASRLGQGRDTIYF
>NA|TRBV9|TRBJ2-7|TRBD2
TGTGCCAGCAGCTCCCTACCGGGGGGGGCTGGCGAGCAGTACTTC
CASSSLPGGAGEQYF
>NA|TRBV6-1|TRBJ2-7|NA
TGTGCCAGCAGCGGGGGCCTCGAGCAGTACTTC
CASSGGLEQYF
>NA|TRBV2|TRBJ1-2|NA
TGTGCCAGCACCAGCGGGGGCCGTGATGGCTACACCTTC
CASTSGGRDGYTF
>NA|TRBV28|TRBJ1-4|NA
TGTGCCAGCAGCCGAAACAGGAATGAAAAACTGTTTTTT
CASSRNRNEKLFF
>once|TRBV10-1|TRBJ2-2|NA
TGCGCCAGCAGTGAGCTCAACCTGTACGGGGAGCTGTTTTTT
CASSELNLYGELFF